The following is a TCR beta chain sequence with its context. The antigen it recognizes is unknown. Base qualities are not recorded, but no much larger clone differs from it by a single base. Read against the paper, the sample's time point label means: cycle 4 day 1 (C4D1), after less than seven weeks of nivolumab. Every trial patient had relapsed following autologous stem cell transplantation, and prior brentuximab vedotin exposure was what differed among cohorts A, B and C. The trial cohort was composed of approximately 60 patients with relapsed/refractory classical Hodgkin lymphoma, for whom complete response, partial response or progressive disease was recorded as best overall response. In the multi-cohort phase II CheckMate 205 trial, trial patients received single-agent nivolumab. Best overall response was determined by an independent review committee according to the 2007 International Working Group response criteria. Trial PBMCs were collected just before the start of nivolumab (C1D1) and during therapy at cycle 2 day 1 and cycle 4 day 1. After peripheral blood was drawn into 8 mL Vacutainer Cell Preparation Tubes, PBMCs were isolated by centrifugation and then cryopreserved.

This entry belongs to a study of PD-1 blockade in classical Hodgkin lymphoma (dated by TCRdb to 2020 to 2022). About the study as a whole: Nivolumab dosing was 3 mg/kg intravenously every 2 weeks, continuing until either disease progression or unacceptable toxicity. The study used CyTOF and TCR beta sequencing to define a peripheral blood immune signature of response to PD-1 blockade in classical Hodgkin lymphoma.

What the authors observed across the whole study: Baseline TCR diversity was reported to be lower in newly diagnosed patients than in healthy donors, and even lower in relapsed/refractory patients. Trial patients achieving complete response had baseline diversity similar to newly diagnosed patients, whereas partial responders and progressors had significantly lower diversity. Lower diversity was observed in patients in whom nivolumab was started less than 1 year after ASCT, and these patients were excluded from later analyses so that confounding by immune reconstitution would be avoided. A significant rise by C4D1 was seen in CD4+ but not CD8+ TCR diversity (p=0.0027 vs p=0.16), with the rise being most apparent in complete responders (p=0.02). The study was restricted to a single clinical trial cohort, and the causes of repertoire differences, possibly disease activity or prior therapy, were left undefined.

Genomic DNA was extracted with the Qiagen DNeasy kit from unsorted PBMCs and from negatively selected CD4+ and CD8+ fractions. TCR beta CDR3 regions were subjected to amplification by immunoSEQ multiplex PCR with primers that anneal to V and J segments. A synthetic immune receptor repertoire was used to minimize amplification bias, and any remaining bias was removed computationally after sequencing. As for how the authors treated the data: Custom Python scripts were used to quantify repertoire diversity as the Shannon entropy index. The unsorted, CD4+ and CD8+ repertoires were each analyzed separately, with the exception of combined analyses, where CD4+ and CD8+ sequences were merged in silico. Clonal expansion was defined as at least a 2-fold frequency increase after treatment relative to C1D1, with a pseudocount of 0.5 for undetected baseline clones. Singleton clones were defined as clones with 0 or 1 copy at C1D1, and non-singleton clones were defined as clones with 2 or more copies. By matching protein sequences in sorted samples from the same patient, clones expanded in unsorted samples were annotated as CD4+, CD8+ or unknown. Diversity changes from C1D1 to C4D1 were tested in paired samples using Wilcoxon tests. In TCRdb, the immuneACCESS table is reduced to in-frame sequences with V and J assigned. These tables do not hold every clone; where another copy was compared, an unresolved V gene accounts for under half, and the others remain unexplained. For V, J and clone size, that table is used; D and trimming come from the DNA. The sample table contains roughly 46,000 clones; only one count was recorded for around 76% of them. The biggest ten clones account for approximately 12% of the sample.

The CDR3, from cysteine to phenylalanine, totals 14 residues. Just CDR3 DNA is preserved here, 42 bases in frame from base 1. Relative to germline, V is missing 1 base and J is missing 0 bases, with 2 bases of the junction outside any gene match. Via the germline V gene (reference sequence), CDR1 is GTSNPN and CDR2 SVGIG. This TCR was recovered from a human donor with classical Hodgkin lymphoma. Here the sequenced sample was peripheral blood mononuclear cells (PBMCs), taken before the fourth cycle of nivolumab. The V and J segments used are TRBV30 and TRBJ2-7; 8 central nucleotides agree with TRBD1. Here the CDR3 is given as CAWSGTGSSYEQYF. At the DNA level, the sequence is TGTGCCTGGAGTGGGACAGGGAGCTCCTACGAGCAGTACTTC.